One and the same sample provided the 3 T cell receptor beta chains below, sequenced in a study of regulatory T cells in long-lasting Graves disease. Construction of the TCR beta libraries employed iRepertoire HTBI primers in conjunction with Arm-PCR of CDR3 regions. TCRdb re-called the multiplex PCR reads with MiXCR, one entry per CDR3 protein. The sample shows about 470,000 distinct CDR3 sequences, 15% to 20% of them seen only once. As to time point: newly diagnosed GD, antithyroid drugs for less than 3 months. Preparation of the TCR library used RNA extracted from PBMCs. In addition, the sample was reused for a study of T cells in Graves' hyperthyroidism and ophthalmopathy.

The sample consisted of peripheral blood mononuclear cells (PBMCs), taken at new diagnosis, from a patient treated with antithyroid drugs. All receptors come from a man aged 40-49 years with Graves disease.

This clonotype has just a few counts. V gene TRBV6-2 or TRBV6-3 combines with J gene TRBJ1-5; 7 bases are shared with TRBD1. The V gene end was trimmed by 5 bases and the J gene end by 7 bases; junction bases not matched to a gene: 11. Germline V lookup: CDR1 MNHEY, CDR2 SVGEGT. The CDR3 sequence is 15 residues long. Here the CDR3 reads CASSQHPQGKQPQHF. CDR3 sequence (DNA): TGTGCCAGCAGTCAACACCCACAGGGGAAACAGCCCCAGCATTTT.

A single count supports this clonotype. A junction boundary mismatches the germline segment, possibly from a read error. The chain is built from TRBV12-3 or TRBV12-4 and TRBJ2-2; 13 bases fit TRBD2. The CDR3 length is 18 residues. CDR3 coding DNA: TGTGCCAGCATCCGGACTAGCGGGAGTGTATTTCACACCGGGAAGCTGTTTTTT. Its translation: CASIRTSGSVFHTGKLFF.

This clonotype was seen many times. The genes are TRBV18 and TRBJ2-1; D unclear. Germline V gives CDR1 KGHSH, CDR2 LQKENI. V shed 2 bases and J shed 4 bases, with 15 bases lying between them. CDR3 length: 16 amino acids. CDR3 sequence: CASSPNAAIRYNEQFF. The CDR3 DNA reads as TGTGCCAGCTCACCAAATGCGGCTATCCGGTACAATGAGCAGTTCTTC.